This T cell receptor beta chain emerged from a study of blood T cell dynamics during melanoma immunotherapy (dated by TCRdb to 2020 to 2022). With respect to the entire study: All patients had metastatic melanoma and were given first-line pembrolizumab or nivolumab plus ipilimumab as standard of care in the United Kingdom. To find early correlates of response, the study profiled the peripheral T cell receptor repertoires of patients with metastatic melanoma both before and after one cycle of checkpoint inhibitor therapy. The training cohort was made up of consecutive patients, while a further independent group of patients from the same centre was pooled to form an external validation set. The study at large found these results: Patients who later achieved disease control showed a bifurcated PBMC repertoire reorganization at W3, with increased clonality or increased diversity, unlike progressors. The study could not determine whether the T cell clones driving repertoire changes were melanoma-specific or reflected general immune activation. The relatively small sample size was acknowledged as something that could potentially limit how far the results can be generalized.

This clone showed up just a few times. Its antigen remains undetermined. Base quality data are lacking; no much larger clone is found one base away. Every bulk PBMC sample was loaded with the same fixed amount of around 400 ng of DNA. TCR beta CDR3 sequences were amplified from genomic DNA with the immunoSEQ TCRb Assay kit following manufacturer instructions. The KAPA Library Quantification Kit for Illumina platforms was used to quantify the pooled libraries by qPCR. Pooled libraries were clustered at roughly 0.55-1.2 pM and sequenced on an Illumina NextSeq 500. The authors' pipeline ran thus. TCR data were analyzed with immunoSEQ ANALYZER and the R LymphoSeq package. A rearrangement efficiency score was calculated as productive divided by the sum of productive and non-productive CDR3 sequences. Clonality was assessed using the Gini coefficient and diversity using the Renyi index at alpha=1, with pairwise comparisons between timepoints within each patient. In LymphoSeq, clonal relatedness was computed with an edit distance of 3 and repertoire similarity was computed with the Bhattacharyya coefficient. Linear discriminant analysis on week-3 changes in clonality and diversity was built with the R MASS and caret packages to classify response. TCRdb obtained this table from immuneACCESS and retained in-frame rearrangements with V and J assigned. These tables miss some clones; where compared with another copy, unresolved V genes account for less than half of the shortfall, and the remainder is unexplained. V, J and clone size are taken as reported in that table, and D and trimming were inferred from the DNA itself. This sample gives under 15,000 clones in total; 86% of them show up just once. The ten largest make up 5.3% of the sample.

Interpreted using the paper, the time point label stands for: week 3, after first cycle of checkpoint inhibitor. Blood was sampled before treatment (T0) and at week 3 (W3), after the first cycle of checkpoint blockade. Except for two patients with rapid clinical progression, response was assessed 12 weeks after the first infusion by RECIST 1.1; disease control meant complete response, partial response or stable disease. Patients were not eligible if they had prior systemic cancer treatment, concomitant immunosuppressant therapy or synchronous other active malignancies. TCR beta was sequenced in both bulk PBMC and plasma cell-free DNA in order to track circulating cells as well as T cell turnover. PBMC were isolated from blood with Lymphoprep and SepMate tubes, followed by red cell lysis. DNA from PBMC and sorted T cell subsets was extracted with QIAamp DNA Blood Mini kits. CDR1 and CDR2 are drawn from the germline V gene (reference sequence): MNHEY, SMNVEV. The CDR3 holds 16 amino acids from the cysteine to the phenylalanine. Only CDR3 DNA remains: 48 bases, in frame from the first base. At the junction V is shortened by 5 bases and J by 4 bases; bases outside the gene matches: 7.

The chain links TRBV27 with TRBJ2-2, with 10 junctional bases fitting TRBD2. The TCR sequence derives from a human donor with melanoma. The specimen comprised blood, sampled from a patient treated with checkpoint blockade. CDR3 sequence: CASSPSSGRATGELFF. The bases are TGTGCCAGCAGTCCGTCCAGCGGGAGGGCCACCGGGGAGCTGTTTTTT.